This T cell receptor beta chain emerged from a study of T cells in Graves' hyperthyroidism and ophthalmopathy. This clonotype was seen at least ten times. Its antigen is still unknown. The investigators amplified TCR beta CDR3 regions from RNA transcripts. The HTBI set primed first-round TCR CDR3 RT-PCR. TCRdb re-derived calls from the multiplex PCR reads in MiXCR, one entry per CDR3 protein. The sample lists 400,000 to 550,000 distinct CDR3 sequences, approximately 25% occurring once. Whole-study results and caveats: The blood repertoire included most of the expanded thyroid clonotypes above 0.001.

The V end lost 5 bases, the J end lost 6 bases, and 11 bases lay between the germline ends. CDR3 length: 13 amino acids. CDR1 is SGHTA, CDR2 FQGNSA, per germline. This receptor was obtained from a woman between 25 and 40 years old with Graves' ophthalmopathy. Specimen: blood. This chain joins TRBV7-2 and TRBJ1-5; no firm D call. In DNA, the CDR3 is TGTGCCAGCAGCCAAGGGTATCCTCAGCCCCAGCATTTT. Its translation: CASSQGYPQPQHF.